These T cell receptor beta chains were read from a single sample in a study of cytomegalovirus exposure and HLA in healthy donors. Profiling relied on immunoSEQ multiplex PCR, and the TCRdb table lists in-frame clones only, not all of them. The profile shows 75,000 to 95,000 clones, 90% of them singletons. Sequenced: PBMCs. The receptors were gathered from a man between 18 and 29 years old in good health and CMV-seronegative. Both conserved end residues are part of each CDR3. The order of the fields is V gene, J gene, clone size, D gene, CDR3 protein, CDR3 DNA. D genes are given only for firm matches. Part of the rows lack a size; the others show once, few, many or a class for expanded clones.

>TRBV27|TRBJ1-4|once|TRBD1
CASSSYRGRAEKLFF
TGTGCCAGCAGTTCTTACAGGGGGAGGGCTGAAAAACTGTTTTTT
>TRBV5-1|TRBJ2-5|.|TRBD2
CASSFGGGGNQETQYF
TGCGCCAGCAGCTTCGGGGGGGGCGGGAACCAAGAGACCCAGTACTTC
>TRBV19|TRBJ2-3|.|.
CASSIGPGGLPDTQYF
TGTGCCAGTAGTATAGGGCCGGGCGGGTTACCAGATACGCAGTATTTT
>TRBV28|TRBJ1-2|.|.
CASSPGGTFGYTF
TGTGCCAGCAGTCCGGGGGGGACGTTTGGCTACACCTTC
>TRBV5-8|TRBJ2-3|once|TRBD1
CASSSGQGGTDTQYF
TGTGCCAGCAGCTCCGGACAGGGGGGAACAGATACGCAGTATTTT
>TRBV19|TRBJ1-2|.|.
CASSFGLADYGYTF
TGTGCCAGTAGTTTCGGGTTGGCGGACTATGGCTACACCTTC
>TRBV28|TRBJ2-3|.|TRBD1
CASSDRVPDTQYF
TGTGCCAGCAGCGACAGGGTGCCAGATACGCAGTATTTT
>TRBV10-3|TRBJ2-1|.|TRBD2
CAISETGLAYSSYNEQFF
TGTGCCATCAGTGAGACGGGACTAGCGTATAGCTCCTACAATGAGCAGTTCTTC
>TRBV5-1|TRBJ2-1|.|.
CASSTRGEYYNEQFF
TGCGCCAGCAGTACCCGGGGAGAATACTACAATGAGCAGTTCTTC
>TRBV9|TRBJ2-2|.|.
CASSAHTNTGELFF
TGTGCCAGCAGCGCCCACACGAACACCGGGGAGCTGTTTTTT
>TRBV18|TRBJ2-7|.|.
CASSTSRAGTSDEQYF
TGTGCCAGCTCAACCTCGAGGGCAGGGACTTCCGACGAGCAGTACTTC
>TRBV7-9|TRBJ2-3|once|.
CSSSNAIDRATDTQYF
TGTTCCAGCAGCAACGCAATCGACAGAGCGACAGATACGCAGTATTTT
>TRBV11-2|TRBJ2-1|.|TRBD2
CASSLISGNNEQFF
TGTGCCAGCAGCTTAATTAGCGGGAACAATGAGCAGTTCTTC
>TRBV2|TRBJ1-5|.|TRBD1
CASSRQGSNQPQHF
TGTGCCAGCAGTCGACAGGGGTCTAATCAGCCCCAGCATTTT
>TRBV27|TRBJ1-1|.|TRBD1
CASSSRGAGTEAFF
TGTGCCAGCAGTAGCAGGGGGGCTGGCACTGAAGCTTTCTTT
>TRBV11-2|TRBJ2-7|.|.
CASSLVFEQYF
TGTGCCAGCAGCTTAGTGTTCGAGCAGTACTTC
>TRBV9|TRBJ2-4|.|TRBD1
CASGDRRIAKNIQYF
TGTGCCAGCGGGGACAGGAGGATAGCCAAAAACATTCAGTACTTC
>TRBV15|TRBJ2-3|.|TRBD1
CATSKMGQPSTDTQYF
TGTGCCACCAGTAAAATGGGACAGCCTAGCACAGATACGCAGTATTTT
>TRBV30|TRBJ1-2|.|TRBD1
CAWTRDRSYGYTF
TGTGCCTGGACCCGGGACAGAAGCTATGGCTACACCTTC
>TRBV11-1|TRBJ2-3|.|TRBD2
CASSLGGLSSTDTQYF
TGTGCCAGCAGCTTAGGGGGACTATCTAGCACAGATACGCAGTATTTT
>TRBV4-2|TRBJ1-2|.|.
CASSQEGVGNYGYTF
TGTGCCAGCAGCCAAGAAGGAGTAGGTAACTATGGCTACACCTTC
>TRBV28|TRBJ1-2|.|.
CASSFQGNYGYTF
TGTGCCAGCAGTTTTCAGGGGAACTATGGCTACACCTTC
>TRBV6-1|TRBJ1-1|once|.
CASRIGQMNTEAFF
TGTGCCAGCAGGATTGGACAGATGAACACTGAAGCTTTCTTT
>TRBV18|TRBJ1-5|.|.
CASSPSTGVQPQHF
TGTGCCAGCTCACCAAGCACAGGTGTCCAGCCCCAGCATTTT
>TRBV7-2|TRBJ2-7|.|TRBD1
CASSRRGPGQGQYEQYF
TGTGCCAGCAGCAGGCGAGGACCGGGACAGGGTCAATACGAGCAGTACTTC
>TRBV28|TRBJ2-7|.|TRBD1
CASSLAGGPYEQYF
TGTGCCAGCAGTTTAGCAGGGGGCCCCTACGAGCAGTACTTC
>TRBV5-1|TRBJ2-1|once|TRBD2
CASSLTGTSGAYNEQFF
TGCGCCAGCAGCTTAACGGGGACTAGCGGAGCCTACAATGAGCAGTTCTTC
>TRBV5-1|TRBJ2-7|once|TRBD1
CASSSRDREGEQYF
TGCGCCAGCAGCTCCCGGGACAGGGAGGGAGAGCAGTACTTC
>TRBV5-1|TRBJ2-1|once|.
CASSLGQPYNEQFF
TGCGCCAGCAGCTTGGGACAGCCCTACAATGAGCAGTTCTTC
>TRBV27|TRBJ2-2|.|.
CASSNAGRAGELFF
TGTGCCAGCAGTAATGCGGGAAGGGCCGGGGAGCTGTTTTTT
>TRBV5-5|TRBJ1-1|.|.
CASSFTPNTEAFF
TGTGCCAGCAGCTTTACACCGAACACTGAAGCTTTCTTT
>TRBV7-2|TRBJ2-3|once|.
CASSLAGVGTDTQYF
TGTGCCAGCAGCTTAGCGGGAGTAGGTACAGATACGCAGTATTTT
>TRBV28|TRBJ2-7|few|TRBD1
CASSLGTGWAKYEQYF
TGTGCCAGCAGTTTAGGGACAGGATGGGCAAAATACGAGCAGTACTTC
>TRBV7-9|TRBJ1-1|.|.
CASSVQGMNTEAFF
TGTGCCAGCAGCGTACAGGGTATGAACACTGAAGCTTTCTTT
>TRBV30|TRBJ2-1|.|TRBD2
CAWRSISGMVNEQFF
TGTGCCTGGAGGTCGATTAGCGGGATGGTTAATGAGCAGTTCTTC
>TRBV7-9|TRBJ2-7|.|TRBD1
CASSPDRGYSYEQYF
TGTGCCAGCAGCCCGGACAGGGGCTACTCCTACGAGCAGTACTTC
>TRBV7-8|TRBJ2-2|.|TRBD1
CASRGQGGTGELFF
TGTGCCAGCAGAGGACAGGGCGGCACCGGGGAGCTGTTTTTT
>TRBV2|TRBJ2-3|.|.
CASRAEGGQYF
TGTGCCAGCAGGGCGGAGGGAGGGCAGTATTTT
>TRBV5-4|TRBJ1-1|.|.
CASSRGLEAFF
TGTGCCAGCAGCCGCGGGCTTGAAGCTTTCTTT
>TRBV28|TRBJ2-1|.|TRBD2
CASSFPSGSYNEQFF
TGTGCCAGCAGCTTCCCTAGCGGCTCCTACAATGAGCAGTTCTTC
>TRBV7-3|TRBJ2-1|.|TRBD2
CASSPRGLAGGSADEQFF
TGTGCCAGCAGCCCGAGGGGGCTAGCGGGAGGGTCAGCCGATGAGCAGTTCTTC
>TRBV7-2|TRBJ2-3|once|TRBD2
CASSLARGLRAGGFTDTQYF
TGTGCCAGCAGCTTAGCGAGGGGGCTTAGAGCGGGAGGATTCACAGATACGCAGTATTTT
>TRBV5-1|TRBJ1-1|.|TRBD1
CASSRTGLTEAFF
TGCGCCAGCAGCAGGACAGGTCTTACTGAAGCTTTCTTT
>TRBV19|TRBJ2-3|.|.
CASSIGRTQYF
TGTGCCAGTAGTATAGGTCGTACGCAGTATTTT
>TRBV7-3|TRBJ2-5|.|.
CASSLNSGGSETQYF
TGTGCCAGCAGCTTAAATAGCGGTGGATCCGAGACCCAGTACTTC
>TRBV19|TRBJ2-5|.|TRBD2
CASRYGLAESETQYF
TGTGCCAGTAGGTATGGACTAGCCGAATCCGAGACCCAGTACTTC
>TRBV28|TRBJ1-5|.|TRBD1
CASTLDRGNSNQPQHF
TGTGCCAGCACCCTGGACAGGGGGAATAGCAATCAGCCCCAGCATTTT
>TRBV27|TRBJ2-7|.|.
CASTLYPGDSYEQYF
TGTGCCAGCACTTTGTATCCGGGGGACTCCTACGAGCAGTACTTC
>TRBV6-5|TRBJ2-5|once|.
CASSSGHGLAETQYF
TGTGCCAGCAGTTCGGGACACGGACTCGCGGAGACCCAGTACTTC
>TRBV5-6|TRBJ2-1|.|TRBD2
CASSLRVGGRRYNEQFF
TGTGCCAGCAGCTTGCGGGTGGGCGGGAGGAGATACAATGAGCAGTTCTTC
>TRBV18|TRBJ1-3|.|TRBD1
CASSPRTGRISGNTIYF
TGTGCCAGCTCACCGAGGACAGGGAGGATCTCTGGAAACACCATATATTTT
>TRBV28|TRBJ2-3|.|TRBD2
CASRRQYAFGLEPSTDTQYF
TGTGCCAGCAGAAGACAGTACGCATTCGGACTAGAACCTAGCACAGATACGCAGTATTTT
>TRBV5-6|TRBJ2-5|.|.
CASSWPSQETQYF
TGTGCCAGCAGTTGGCCCAGCCAAGAGACCCAGTACTTC